Included here is one T cell receptor (beta chain) sequence, with context. Antigen unknown. These data belong to a study of cytomegalovirus exposure and HLA in healthy donors. Regarding the study as a whole: TCR beta V- and J-gene trimming, according to a later analysis, was linked to a missense DCLRE1C variant. A later analysis by the authors found several of the most significant clusters apparently linked to common viral pathogens.

V was pared by 10 bases and J by 4 bases, with 13 bases between. Germline V gene lookup returns CDR1 SNHLY and CDR2 FYNNEI. There are 12 residues in the CDR3. 60 Vbeta and 13 Jbeta primers were used in PCR. Method: immunoSEQ multiplex PCR; TCRdb's copy keeps in-frame clones and lacks some. The listing records roughly 120,000 clones. The rearrangement uses TRBV2 and TRBJ1-1; D possibly corresponds to TRBD1 (5 bases). This sequence originates from a man in his forties in good health and CMV-seronegative. Sequencing used PBMCs. The CDR3 spells CATRQGVTEAFF. CDR3 sequence (DNA): TGTGCCACCCGCCAGGGCGTCACTGAAGCTTTCTTT.